A single sample is the source of the 7 T cell receptor beta chains below, sequenced in a study of cytomegalovirus exposure and HLA in healthy donors. The PCR was carried out with 60 Vbeta primers and 13 Jbeta primers. Sequencing was performed with immunoSEQ multiplex PCR; in TCRdb, only in-frame clones are kept and a portion is missing. The sample contains 150,000 to 180,000 clones, under 85% of which appear only once. Sample: PBMCs. The receptor source for this set is a young man in good health and CMV-seronegative.

The chain carries TRBV11-3 and TRBJ2-7; 10 bases are a match to TRBD1. The V and J ends lost 0 bases and 1 base, in that order; junction bases with no gene match: 3. CDR3 size: 16 residues. Germline V lookup: CDR1 SGHNT, CDR2 YENEEA. CDR3 in DNA: TGTGCCAGCAGCTTAGAGACAGGGGGCAATTCCTACGAGCAGTACTTC. Translation: CASSLETGGNSYEQYF. The variable domain in full, completed from reference TRBV11-3 and TRBJ2-7, reads EAGVVQSPRYKIIEKKQPVAFWCNPISGHNTLYWYLQNLGQGPELLIRYENEEAVDDSQLPKDRFSAERLKGVDSTLKIQPAELGDSAVYLCASSLETGGNSYEQYFGPGTRLTVT.

This clone occurred once. The chain combines TRBV10-1 with TRBJ2-2, with D unclear. V was trimmed by 2 bases and J by 5 bases, leaving 9 bases between them. The CDR3 consists of 14 residues. Per the germline V gene, CDR1 is WNHNN and CDR2 is SYGVQD (reference sequence). Here the CDR3 reads CASSEVLRTGELFF. In nucleotides, the CDR3 is TGCGCCAGCAGTGAGGTCCTGCGGACCGGGGAGCTGTTTTTT.

There are a few counts of this clone. V is TRBV28 and J is TRBJ2-7; D is unclear. The CDR3 is 13 amino acids. From germline, CDR1 is MDHEN and CDR2 SYDVKM. V was clipped by 7 bases and J by 2 bases, with 12 bases between them. The chain's CDR3 is CASMARPTYEQYV. The CDR3 DNA follows: TGTGCCAGCATGGCCAGGCCAACCTACGAGCAGTACGTC.

The chain combines TRBV28 with TRBJ2-2, with D possibly TRBD2 on 7 matching bases. This CDR3 is 17 amino acids long. Trimming removed 5 bases at V and 5 bases at J, with 21 bases between. CDR1 is MDHEN, CDR2 SYDVKM, per germline. CDR3: CASSPTLQGSGTGELFF. The CDR3 coding sequence is TGTGCCAGCAGTCCGACGTTACAGGGTAGCGGGACCGGGGAGCTGTTTTTT. Full variable domain (missing parts from reference TRBV28 and TRBJ2-2): DVKVTQSSRYLVKRTGEKVFLECVQDMDHENMFWYRQDPGLGLRLIYFSYDVKMKEKGDIPEGYSVSREKKERFSLILESASTNQTSMYLCASSPTLQGSGTGELFFGEGSRLTVL.

The gene calls are TRBV7-2 and TRBJ2-7; 9 bases agree with TRBD1. V was clipped by 7 bases and J by 3 bases; unmatched bases: 13. The CDR3 is 16 amino acids. The germline gives CDR1 SGHTA, CDR2 FQGNSA. The CDR3 loop is CASNSPPGQGFYEQYF. The DNA for the CDR3 is TGTGCCAGCAACTCACCTCCGGGACAGGGTTTCTACGAGCAGTACTTC.

The chain is built from TRBV6-1 and TRBJ2-2; possibly TRBD1 for D (5 bases). Germline V gene data show CDR1 as MNHNS and CDR2 as SASEGT. This CDR3 is built from 15 residues. Trimming cost V 6 bases and J 2 bases, with 13 bases left between them. CDR3 DNA: TGTGCCAGCAGAGGGCAGGGAAGTAACACCGGGGAGCTGTTTTTT. Amino acids: CASRGQGSNTGELFF.

This chain links TRBV5-1 with TRBJ2-5, with 7 positions matching TRBD2. The CDR3 totals 16 residues. Germline values: CDR1 SGHRS, CDR2 YFSETQ. After removal of 0 bases from V and 3 bases from J, the junction contained 8 bases not matched to a gene. Written as DNA, the CDR3 is TGCGCCAGCAGCTTGGCCGGGGGGACCCTAAAAGAGACCCAGTACTTC. Translation: CASSLAGGTLKETQYF.